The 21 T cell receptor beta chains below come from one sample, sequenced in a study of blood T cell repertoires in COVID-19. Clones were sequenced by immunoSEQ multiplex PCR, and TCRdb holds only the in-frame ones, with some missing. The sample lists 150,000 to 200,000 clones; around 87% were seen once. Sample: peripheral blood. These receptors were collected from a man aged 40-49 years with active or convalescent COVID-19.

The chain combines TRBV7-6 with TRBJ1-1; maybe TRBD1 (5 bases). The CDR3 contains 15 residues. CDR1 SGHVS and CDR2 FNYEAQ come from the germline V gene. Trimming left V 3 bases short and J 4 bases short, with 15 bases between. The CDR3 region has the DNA TGTGCCAGCAGCTTGGCAGGGTCGGTTTCCACTGAAGCTTTCTTT. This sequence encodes CASSLAGSVSTEAFF.

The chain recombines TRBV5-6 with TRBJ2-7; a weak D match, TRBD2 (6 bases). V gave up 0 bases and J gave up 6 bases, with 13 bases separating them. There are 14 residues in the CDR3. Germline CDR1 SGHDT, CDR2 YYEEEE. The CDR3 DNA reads TGTGCCAGCAGCTTGGTTGGGGACTCAGTCGAGCAGTACTTC. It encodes CASSLVGDSVEQYF.

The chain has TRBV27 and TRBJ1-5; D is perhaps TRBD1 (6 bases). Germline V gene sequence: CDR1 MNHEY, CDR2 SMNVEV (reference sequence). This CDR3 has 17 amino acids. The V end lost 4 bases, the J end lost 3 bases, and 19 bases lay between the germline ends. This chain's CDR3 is CASSSVRVGQINQPQHF. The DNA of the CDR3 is TGTGCCAGCAGTTCTGTGAGAGTAGGACAGATCAATCAGCCCCAGCATTTT.

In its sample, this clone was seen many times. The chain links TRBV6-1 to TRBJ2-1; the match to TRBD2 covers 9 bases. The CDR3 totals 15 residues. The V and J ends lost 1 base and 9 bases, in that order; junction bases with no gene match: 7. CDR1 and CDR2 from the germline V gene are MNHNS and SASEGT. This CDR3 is CASSEEGSGGVEQFF. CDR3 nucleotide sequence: TGTGCCAGCAGTGAAGAAGGTAGCGGGGGCGTTGAGCAGTTCTTC.

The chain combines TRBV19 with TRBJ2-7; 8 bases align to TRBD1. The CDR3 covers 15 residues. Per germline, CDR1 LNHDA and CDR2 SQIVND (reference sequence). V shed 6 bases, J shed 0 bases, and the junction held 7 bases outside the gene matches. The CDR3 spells CASRAFGTGSYEQYF. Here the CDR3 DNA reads TGTGCCAGTAGAGCATTTGGGACAGGCTCCTACGAGCAGTACTTC. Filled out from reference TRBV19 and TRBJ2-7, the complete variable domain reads DGGITQSPKYLFRKEGQNVTLSCEQNLNHDAMYWYRQDPGQGLRLIYYSQIVNDFQKGDIAEGYSVSREKKESFPLTVTSAQKNPTAFYLCASRAFGTGSYEQYFGPGTRLTVT.

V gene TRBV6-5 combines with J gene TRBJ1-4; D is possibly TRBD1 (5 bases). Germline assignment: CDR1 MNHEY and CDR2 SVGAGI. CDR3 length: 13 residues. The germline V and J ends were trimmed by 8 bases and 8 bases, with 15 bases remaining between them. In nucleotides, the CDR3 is TGTGCCAGCGGGCGTGGGGCTTTGGAAAAACTGTTTTTT. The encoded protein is CASGRGALEKLFF.

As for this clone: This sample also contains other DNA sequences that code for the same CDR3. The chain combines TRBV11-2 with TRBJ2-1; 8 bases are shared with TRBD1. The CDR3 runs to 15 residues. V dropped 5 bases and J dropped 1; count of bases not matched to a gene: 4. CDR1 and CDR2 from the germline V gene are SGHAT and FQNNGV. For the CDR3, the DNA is TGTGCCAGCAGCCTCGACAGGGGATCCTACAATGAGCAGTTCTTC. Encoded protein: CASSLDRGSYNEQFF.

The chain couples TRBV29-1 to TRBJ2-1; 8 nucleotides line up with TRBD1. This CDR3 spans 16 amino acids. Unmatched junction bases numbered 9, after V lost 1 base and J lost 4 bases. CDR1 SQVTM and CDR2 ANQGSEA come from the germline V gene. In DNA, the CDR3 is TGCAGCGTTGAAGGTTCCCGGGACAGGCAATACAATGAGCAGTTCTTC. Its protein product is CSVEGSRDRQYNEQFF.

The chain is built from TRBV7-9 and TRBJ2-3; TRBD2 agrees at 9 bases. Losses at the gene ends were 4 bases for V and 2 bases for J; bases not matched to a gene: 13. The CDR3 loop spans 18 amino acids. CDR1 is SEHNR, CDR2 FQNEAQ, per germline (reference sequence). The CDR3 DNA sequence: TGTGCCAGCAGCTCCTCCCTCGGCCTAGCGGGGTACACAGATACGCAGTATTTT. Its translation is CASSSSLGLAGYTDTQYF.

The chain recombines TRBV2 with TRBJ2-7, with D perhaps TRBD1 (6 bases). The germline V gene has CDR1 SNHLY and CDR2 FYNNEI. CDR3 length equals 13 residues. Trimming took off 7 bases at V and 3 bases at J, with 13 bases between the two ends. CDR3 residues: CASKGTQHYEQYF. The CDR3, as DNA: TGTGCCAGCAAAGGGACACAGCACTACGAGCAGTACTTC. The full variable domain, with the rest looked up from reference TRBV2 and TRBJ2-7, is EPEVTQTPSHQVTQMGQEVILRCVPISNHLYFYWYRQILGQKVEFLVSFYNNEISEKSEIFDDQFSVERPDGSNFTLKIRSTKLEDSAMYFCASKGTQHYEQYFGPGTRLTVT.

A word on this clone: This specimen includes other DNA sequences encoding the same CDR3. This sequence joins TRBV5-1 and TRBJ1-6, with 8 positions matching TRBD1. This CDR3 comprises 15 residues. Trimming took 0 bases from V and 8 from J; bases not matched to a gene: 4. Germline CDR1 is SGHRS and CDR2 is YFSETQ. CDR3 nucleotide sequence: TGCGCCAGCAGCTTGGGACAGGGGAGGGATTCACCCCTCCACTTT. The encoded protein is CASSLGQGRDSPLHF.

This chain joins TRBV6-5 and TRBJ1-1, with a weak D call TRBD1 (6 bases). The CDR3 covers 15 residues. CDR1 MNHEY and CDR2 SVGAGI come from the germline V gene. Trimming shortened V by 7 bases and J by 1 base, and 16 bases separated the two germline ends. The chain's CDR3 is CASTEQGDRNTEAFF. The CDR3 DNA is TGTGCCAGCACCGAACAGGGTGATCGGAACACTGAAGCTTTCTTT.

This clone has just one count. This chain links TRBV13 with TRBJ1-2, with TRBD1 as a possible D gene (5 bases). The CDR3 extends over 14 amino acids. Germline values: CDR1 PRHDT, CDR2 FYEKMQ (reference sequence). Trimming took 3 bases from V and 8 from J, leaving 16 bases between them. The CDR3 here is CASSFSGLAGGYTF. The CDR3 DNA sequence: TGTGCCAGCAGCTTTTCAGGGCTTGCTGGCGGCTACACCTTC.

CDR3: CASSQHLTASEAFF. The CDR3 DNA sequence: TGTGCCAGCAGCCAACATTTGACAGCTAGTGAAGCTTTCTTT. The chain joins TRBV14 to TRBJ1-1; the D gene is possibly TRBD1 (5 bases). This CDR3 is 14 amino acids long. The germline V gene encodes CDR1 SGHDN and CDR2 FVKESK. The germline V and J ends were trimmed by 2 bases and 7 bases, with 14 bases remaining between them.

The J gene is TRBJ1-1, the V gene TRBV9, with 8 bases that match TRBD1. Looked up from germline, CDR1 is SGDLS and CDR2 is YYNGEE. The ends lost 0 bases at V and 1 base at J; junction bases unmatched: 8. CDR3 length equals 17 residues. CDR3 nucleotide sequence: TGTGCCAGCAGCGTAGGCAGGGGGCGGGTAGGGAACACTGAAGCTTTCTTT. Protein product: CASSVGRGRVGNTEAFF.

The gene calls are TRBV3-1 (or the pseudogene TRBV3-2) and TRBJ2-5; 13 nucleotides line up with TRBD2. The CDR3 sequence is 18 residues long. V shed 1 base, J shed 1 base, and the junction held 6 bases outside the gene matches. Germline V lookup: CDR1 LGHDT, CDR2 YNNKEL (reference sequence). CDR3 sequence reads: CASSQATGLAGIQETQYF. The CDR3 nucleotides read TGTGCCAGCAGCCAAGCCACGGGACTAGCGGGGATCCAAGAGACCCAGTACTTC.

CDR3 sequence (DNA): TGTGCCAGCAGTTGGGGGGGACAGGGCAATGAGCAGTTCTTC. It yields the protein CASSWGGQGNEQFF. V is TRBV6-4 and J is TRBJ2-1; 9 nucleotides agree with TRBD1. The trim removed 5 bases at V and 6 bases at J, leaving 5 bases unmatched. Germline V gives CDR1 MRHNA, CDR2 SNTAGT. The CDR3 length is 14 residues.

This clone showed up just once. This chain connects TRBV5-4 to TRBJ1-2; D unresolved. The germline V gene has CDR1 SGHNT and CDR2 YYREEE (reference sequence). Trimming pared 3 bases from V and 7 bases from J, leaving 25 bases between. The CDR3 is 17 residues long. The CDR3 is CASSSPGRRGERRGYTF. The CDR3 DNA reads TGTGCCAGCAGCTCCCCCGGCCGTCGGGGTGAGCGTCGTGGCTACACCTTC.

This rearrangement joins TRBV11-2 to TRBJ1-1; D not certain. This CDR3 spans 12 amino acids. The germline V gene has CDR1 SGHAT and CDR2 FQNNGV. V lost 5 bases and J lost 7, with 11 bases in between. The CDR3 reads CASSQILGEAFF. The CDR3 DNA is TGTGCCAGCAGCCAAATCCTAGGTGAAGCTTTCTTT.

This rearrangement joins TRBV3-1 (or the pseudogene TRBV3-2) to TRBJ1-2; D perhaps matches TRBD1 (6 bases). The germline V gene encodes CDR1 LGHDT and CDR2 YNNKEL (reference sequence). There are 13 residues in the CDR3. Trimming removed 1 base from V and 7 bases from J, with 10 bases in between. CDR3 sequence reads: CASSQAGGSGYTF. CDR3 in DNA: TGTGCCAGCAGCCAAGCTGGGGGCAGTGGCTACACCTTC.

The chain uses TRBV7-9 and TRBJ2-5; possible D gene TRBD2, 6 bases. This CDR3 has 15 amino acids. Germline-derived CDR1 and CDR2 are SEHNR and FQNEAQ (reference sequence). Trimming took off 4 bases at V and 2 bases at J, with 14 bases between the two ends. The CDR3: CASSSRGVLQETQYF. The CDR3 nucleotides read TGTGCCAGCAGCTCCCGCGGGGTACTTCAAGAGACCCAGTACTTC.